This entry is about one TCR beta chain. No antigen is known for it. Per-base qualities were not stored, and no clone one base away is much larger. Preparation of the library involved the immunoSEQ multiplex PCR assay. High-throughput TCR-beta CDR3 sequencing of genomic DNA from most patients was performed by Adaptive Biotechnologies. The authors' pipeline ran thus. TCR sequencing data were retrieved from Adaptive's ImmunoSEQ software for roughly 20 patients, whereas a few other patients were processed with MiXCR and VDJtools. CDR3 nucleotide sequences shared by donor and recipient were removed because the origin of these sequences could not be assigned. At least 2-fold expansion over unstimulated cells and a minimum CFSE-low frequency of 0.002% (template counts) or 0.001% (read counts) were required for clones to be classified as alloreactive. Mappable clones were those detected in sequenced pre-transplant spleen, lymph node, or MLR CFSE-low populations of the donor or recipient. The cumulative frequency of alloreactive clones was calculated as a percentage of all sequences, weighted by copy number. In its TCRdb copy, this immuneACCESS table keeps in-frame sequences only and misses some clones. Where compared with another copy, unresolved V genes explain less than half of these, and the others have no known cause. V and J calls and clone size follow that table, whereas D and trimming were derived from the DNA. For this sample there are about 63,000 clones; approximately 88% appear just once. 1.5% to 2% of the sample is in the top ten clones.

The sample comes from a study of graft-versus-host responses after intestinal transplantation (dated by TCRdb to 2020 to 2022). The study in broad terms: Recipients received multivisceral, liver-intestinal, or isolated intestinal transplants. Anti-thymocyte globulin induction was given to all recipients, followed by maintenance tacrolimus and steroids for approximately 3 years. Bulk TCR-beta CDR3 sequencing was used to track graft-versus-host and host-versus-graft alloreactive T cell clones in the graft, circulation and bone marrow after intestinal transplantation. To identify alloreactive clones, pre-transplant mixed lymphocyte reaction products were sequenced and then compared with unstimulated pre-transplant donor and recipient T cells. The cohort enrolled around 25 intestinal transplant recipients including one retransplant, and 3 patients lacking pretransplant specimens were excluded. A peak of at least 4% donor T cells among recipient peripheral blood mononuclear cells was the definition used for donor T cell macrochimerism. Rather than being sequenced by the commercial service, samples from three later patients were sequenced in-house on an Illumina MiSeq and processed with MiXCR. Overall results and qualifications from the work: The relatively low number and heterogeneity of intestinal transplant patients limited the conclusions. High GvH to HvG T cell clonal ratios were observed in the allografts of patients with donor T cell macrochimerism. Early after transplant, peak levels of circulating GvH clones were associated with declines in HvG clones. GvH clones were detected in recipient bone marrow, and some of these GvH clones were observed earlier in ileal mucosa or blood, consistent with an intestinal mucosal origin.

To isolate intraepithelial and lamina propria lymphocytes from graft specimens, dithiothreitol, EDTA incubations and collagenase D digestion were used. Bulk TCR-beta sequencing was performed on serial intestinal graft biopsy specimens collected as late as 600 days after transplant. Trimming takes 1 base from V and 5 bases from J, and the germline ends sit 12 bases apart. The germline V gene gives CDR1 as MDHEN and CDR2 as SYDVKM. From the cysteine through the phenylalanine, the CDR3 covers 16 amino acids. Just CDR3 DNA is preserved here, 48 bases in frame from base 1. The TCR originated in a human patient who received an intestinal transplant, so some T cells may come from the graft donor. The chain is assembled from TRBV28 and TRBJ1-6; the D gene is perhaps TRBD1, on 6 matching bases. The starting material was ileum tissue, obtained 350 to 400 days after transplant. The CDR3: CASSLLGGANNSPLHF. The nucleotides read TGTGCCAGCAGTTTATTAGGGGGTGCCAATAATTCACCCCTCCACTTT.